This T cell receptor beta chain was recorded in a study of blood T cells in healthy people across ages. Notes on the study in general: Naive T cell percentage showed a strong correlation with the diversity of TCR beta. PBMCs were not sorted, which prevented a conclusive comparison of naive versus antigen-experienced cells. Comparison with aged donors showed that long-lived donors had more naive CD4+ cells and higher diversity.

A remark on this clonotype: The antigen is unknown. This could be a read error, since a much larger clone is one nucleotide away.

Together with a sample-barcoded 5' primer, a J-beta primer mix was included in a second PCR lasting about 6 to 11 cycles. Via MiXCR, TCRdb re-called the 5' RACE reads, giving one row per CDR3 protein. The data contain under 2,000,000 distinct CDR3 sequences, 49% of them seen just once; the ten biggest clones take up 2.1%. The CDR3 runs 12 residues. The ends were cut back, 6 bases at V and 8 bases at J, with 11 bases in the middle. The germline V gene has CDR1 MNHEY and CDR2 SVGAGI. The sample taken for sequencing was blood. This chain uses TRBV6-5 with TRBJ2-1; D could derive from TRBD1 or TRBD2 (6 bases each). This clonotype was obtained from a woman in her thirties or forties in good health. CDR3 loop: CASRSGGDEQFF. CDR3 in DNA: TGTGCCAGCAGGTCCGGGGGCGATGAGCAGTTCTTC.